This TCR beta chain was documented in a study of blood T cell repertoires in COVID-19 (TCRdb year 2020). Regarding the research as a whole: Samples covering the acute and convalescent phases of COVID-19 were provided by collaborators in the United States, Italy and Spain. The prospective study material was composed of cDNA or gDNA derived from T cells, B-cell-depleted T cells, or PBMCs. Subjects who had been exposed to COVID-19, were actively infected with it, or had recovered from it provided the deeply sampled blood TCRbeta repertoires that made up the dataset. The repertoires were released in a freely available public database meant as a resource for research on the immune response to SARS-CoV-2. The samples were drawn from the first 160 participants of the ongoing ImmuneRACE study and from 950 to 1,500 subjects provided by 6 global collaborators. A de-identified subject ID, COVID-19 status, age in years and sex were almost always included in the sample metadata. HLA class I and class II types, where available, came from metadata supplied by the sample provider rather than from assay-based typing.

The collaborating institutions used their own protocols to collect whole blood in K2EDTA tubes. For TCRbeta analysis, collaborators shipped samples in one of three forms: frozen whole blood, isolated PBMCs, or DNA extracted from either of those sample types. Results the study describes overall, beyond this receptor: How much clinical and demographic metadata was included differed by source and by participant, and the metadata was provided uncurated.

TCRbeta CDR3 regions were amplified from genomic DNA using the immunoSEQ Assay, a bias-controlled multiplex PCR. In the authors' own workflow: The number of nucleated cells in each sample was estimated by amplification of reference gene primers within the assay. Sequence reads were collapsed and filtered to measure the absolute abundance of every unique TCRbeta CDR3 rearrangement. Productive Simpson clonality was computed per sample as the square root of Simpson's diversity index over productive rearrangements. TCRdb took over this immuneACCESS table, retaining in-frame rearrangements with V and J assigned. Such tables are incomplete; in checked studies, under half of the missing clones stem from an unresolved V gene, and the remainder is unexplained. Clone size and the V and J calls come from that table; the DNA yielded D and trimming. The sample table contains 210,000 or so clones; only one count was recorded for around four fifths of them. Less than 20% of the sample lies in the top ten.

As concerns this clone: Its antigen has not been determined. Base qualities are missing; no much larger clone stands one base away.

CDR1 is given as SGHVS and CDR2 as FQNEAQ, both from the germline V gene. CDR3 length: 13 amino acids, cysteine to phenylalanine. Here the CDR3 DNA is all that survives: 39 bases in frame from base 1. V is reduced by 5 bases and J by 4 bases, leaving a spacing of 11 bases between them. Recombination linked TRBV7-8 to TRBJ1-2, with the D gene call left open. Sequenced material: peripheral blood. The sequence was collected from a woman aged 80 or over with active or convalescent COVID-19. The DNA is TGTGCCAGCAGCCCTCCGACAAGCTATGGCTACACCTTC. Its protein product is CASSPPTSYGYTF.